Listed here are 10 T cell receptor beta chains from one sample, sequenced in a study of T-cell memory formation after mild COVID-19. TCRdb called the 5' RACE reads again in MiXCR, with one record for every CDR3 protein. This sample has approximately 40,000 distinct CDR3 sequences, with around 10% found just once. The source material was PBMCs or a T cell subset sorted from them (not recorded which). Every receptor here comes from a man aged 18 to 35 who had mild COVID-19 (a few samples of this study predate the infection). Cell type and time point are not known.

In its sample, this clonotype was seen many times. The chain joins TRBV29-1 to TRBJ2-2; 8 nucleotides align to TRBD1. The CDR3 length is 13 residues. CDR1 and CDR2 (germline): SQVTM, ANQGSEA. V gave up 5 bases and J gave up 6 bases; unmatched junction bases: 5. The CDR3 bases are TGCAGCGTTTCTACAGGGGGAGCCGGGGAGCTGTTTTTT. Its protein is CSVSTGGAGELFF.

The chain combines TRBV20-1 with TRBJ2-1, with D possibly matching TRBD2 (6 bases). This CDR3 has 11 amino acids. Germline loops: CDR1 DFQATT, CDR2 SNEGSKA (reference sequence). CDR3 residues: CGTSSYNEQFF. The CDR3 DNA follows: TGCGGAACTAGCAGTTACAATGAGCAGTTCTTC.

The sample holds many counts of this clonotype. The chain links TRBV6-1 to TRBJ1-2; 9 nucleotides match TRBD1. The CDR3 is made up of 14 amino acids. The V and J ends lost 1 base and 6 bases, in that order; junction bases with no gene match: 3. The germline V gene has CDR1 MNHNS and CDR2 SASEGT. The CDR3 DNA reads TGTGCCAGCAGTGAAGTTACAGGGGGCGATGGCTACACCTTC. Translated, it gives CASSEVTGGDGYTF.

This clonotype was counted at least ten times. The chain has TRBV27 and TRBJ1-5; 7 bases agree with TRBD1. This CDR3 comprises 13 residues. With 5 bases clipped from V and 6 bases from J, the junction kept 4 bases outside the gene matches. Germline V lookup: CDR1 MNHEY, CDR2 SMNVEV (reference sequence). CDR3 DNA: TGTGCCAGCAGTCGTACAGGGGCTCAGCCCCAGCATTTT. Protein product: CASSRTGAQPQHF.

V is TRBV6-4 and J is TRBJ1-1; D is perhaps TRBD1 (5 bases). The CDR3 has 17 amino acids. Trimming removed 7 bases at V and 4 bases at J, with 25 bases between. The V gene's germline CDR1 is MRHNA and CDR2 SNTAGT. The CDR3: CASTPLGYRGGSTEAFF. DNA of the CDR3: TGTGCCAGCACCCCCCTAGGATATAGGGGAGGTAGCACTGAAGCTTTCTTT.

By its share, this clonotype is medium-sized. CDR3 sequence: CASSDNSGANVLTF. In DNA, the CDR3 is TGTGCCAGCAGTGACAACTCTGGGGCCAACGTCCTGACTTTC. The chain combines TRBV6-4 with TRBJ2-6; D gene unclear. CDR3 size: 14 residues. Germline CDR1 reads MRHNA; CDR2 reads SNTAGT. Trimming took off 2 bases at V and 0 bases at J, with 2 bases between the two ends.

In its sample, this clonotype was seen a few times. The gene calls are TRBV5-6 and TRBJ2-7, with D perhaps TRBD1 (5 bases). Germline CDR1 is SGHDT and CDR2 is YYEEEE. Trimming removed 0 bases at V and 8 bases at J, with 6 bases between. The CDR3 covers 11 residues. The CDR3 nucleotides read TGTGCCAGCAGCTTGGACAGGAAGCAGTACTTC. Protein product: CASSLDRKQYF.

This clonotype came up many times. This chain uses TRBV12-3 or TRBV12-4 with TRBJ2-7; TRBD2 is a possible D gene (5 bases). The CDR3 has 15 residues. Trimming removed 3 bases at V and 4 bases at J, with 16 bases between. The CDR3 loop is CASSFRPSLSYEQYF. CDR3 coding DNA: TGTGCCAGCAGTTTTCGGCCTAGCCTCAGTTACGAGCAGTACTTC.

The rearrangement joins TRBV7-2 to TRBJ1-2; no definite D call. The CDR3 has 13 amino acids. CDR1 SGHTA and CDR2 FQGNSA come from the germline V gene. Trimming cost V 6 bases and J 2 bases, with 10 bases left between them. As DNA, the CDR3 is TGTGCCAGCAGAAGAGACGGCAACTATGGCTACACCTTC. It is translated as CASRRDGNYGYTF.

At least ten counts were recorded for this clonotype. This chain uses TRBV7-2 with TRBJ2-3, with no clear D. Germline V gene lookup returns CDR1 SGHTA and CDR2 FQGNSA. The V end was cut by 4 bases, the J end by 2 bases, with 4 bases between. This CDR3 is 12 amino acids long. CDR3 nucleotide sequence: TGTGCCAGCAGCTCCTACACAGATACGCAGTATTTT. Translating gives CASSSYTDTQYF. The full variable domain, completed using reference TRBV7-2 and TRBJ2-3, is GAGVSQSPSNKVTEKGKDVELRCDPISGHTALYWYRQSLGQGLEFLIYFQGNSAPDKSGLPSDRFSAERTGGSVSTLTIQRTQQEDSAVYLCASSSYTDTQYFGPGTRLTVL.